The TCR beta chain under discussion was sequenced for a study of blood T cells in healthy people across ages. Study results and limitations: Getting older went along with TCR beta diversity per million T cells dropping roughly linearly.

This clonotype was observed a handful of times. The antigen remains unidentified. A sample-barcoded 5' primer and a J-beta primer mix were used in a second PCR of about 7 to 12 cycles. Carrying 12 random nucleotides, a template-switch adaptor labeled each individual cDNA molecule. TCRdb fed the 5' RACE reads into MiXCR, producing one record per CDR3 protein. The sample includes about 1.6 million distinct CDR3 sequences, about 31% seen only once; the top ten take around 10%. V was pared by 4 bases and J by 2 bases, with 5 bases of the junction left unmatched. Germline values: CDR1 SQVTM, CDR2 ANQGSEA. The CDR3 extends over 15 amino acids. Healthy Caucasians from Russia aged about 6 to 100 served as donors. Each donor gave roughly 10 milliliters of peripheral blood.

V is TRBV29-1 and J is TRBJ2-2; 9 bases are shared with TRBD2. The sample comprised blood. The TCR comes from a woman younger than 45 in good health. The CDR3 region is CSVGSSGGNTGELFF. The CDR3 region has the DNA TGCAGCGTTGGGAGTAGCGGGGGAAACACCGGGGAGCTGTTTTTT.